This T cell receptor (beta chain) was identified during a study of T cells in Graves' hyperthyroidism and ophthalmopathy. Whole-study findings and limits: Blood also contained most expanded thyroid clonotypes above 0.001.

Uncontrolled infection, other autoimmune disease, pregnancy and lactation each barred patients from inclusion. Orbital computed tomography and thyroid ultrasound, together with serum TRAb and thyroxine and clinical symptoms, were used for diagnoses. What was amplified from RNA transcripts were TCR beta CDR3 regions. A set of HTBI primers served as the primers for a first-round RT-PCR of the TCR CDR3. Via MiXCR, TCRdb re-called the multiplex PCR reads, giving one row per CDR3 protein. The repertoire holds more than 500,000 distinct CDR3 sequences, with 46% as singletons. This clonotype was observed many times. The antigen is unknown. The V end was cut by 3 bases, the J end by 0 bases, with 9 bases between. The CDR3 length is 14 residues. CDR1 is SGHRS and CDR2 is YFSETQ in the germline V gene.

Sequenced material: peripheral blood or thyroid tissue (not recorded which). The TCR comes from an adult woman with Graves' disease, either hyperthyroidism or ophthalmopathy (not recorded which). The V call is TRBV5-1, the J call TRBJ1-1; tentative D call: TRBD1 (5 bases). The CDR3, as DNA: TGCGCCAGCAGCTCGGACACGGTGAACACTGAAGCTTTCTTT. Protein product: CASSSDTVNTEAFF.